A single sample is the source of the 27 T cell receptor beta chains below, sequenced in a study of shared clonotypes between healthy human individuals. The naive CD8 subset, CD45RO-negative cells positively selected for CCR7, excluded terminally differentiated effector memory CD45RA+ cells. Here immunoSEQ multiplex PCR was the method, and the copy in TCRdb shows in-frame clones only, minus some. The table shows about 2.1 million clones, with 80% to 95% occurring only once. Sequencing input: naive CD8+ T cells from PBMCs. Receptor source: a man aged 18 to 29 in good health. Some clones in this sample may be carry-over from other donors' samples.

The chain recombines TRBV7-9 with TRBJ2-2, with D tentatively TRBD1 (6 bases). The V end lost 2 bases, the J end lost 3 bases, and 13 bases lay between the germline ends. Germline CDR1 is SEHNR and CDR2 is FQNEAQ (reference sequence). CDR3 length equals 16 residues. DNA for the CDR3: TGTGCCAGCAGCTTATTTGGTCCAGGGGACACCGGGGAGCTGTTTTTT. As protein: CASSLFGPGDTGELFF.

Here the CDR3 DNA reads TGTGCCAGCAGCCCTGGCGTTTCGGGGGCCTACGAGCAGTACTTC. It codes for CASSPGVSGAYEQYF. V gene TRBV7-8 combines with J gene TRBJ2-7, with TRBD2 as a possible D gene (6 bases). The V end lost 5 bases, the J end lost 2 bases, and 16 bases lay between the germline ends. Germline loops: CDR1 SGHVS, CDR2 FQNEAQ. The CDR3 is 15 amino acids. Based on the CDR3 plus reference TRBV7-8 and TRBJ2-7, the full variable domain is GAGVSQSPRYKVAKRGQDVALRCDPISGHVSLFWYQQALGQGPEFLTYFQNEAQLDKSGLPSDRFFAERPEGSVSTLKIQRTQQEDSAVYLCASSPGVSGAYEQYFGPGTRLTVT.

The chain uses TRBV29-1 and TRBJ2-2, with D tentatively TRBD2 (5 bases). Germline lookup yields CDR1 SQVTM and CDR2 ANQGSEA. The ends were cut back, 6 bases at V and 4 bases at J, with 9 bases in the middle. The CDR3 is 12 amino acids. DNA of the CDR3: TGCAGCGTATCGGCGGGCACCGGGGAGCTGTTTTTT. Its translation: CSVSAGTGELFF.

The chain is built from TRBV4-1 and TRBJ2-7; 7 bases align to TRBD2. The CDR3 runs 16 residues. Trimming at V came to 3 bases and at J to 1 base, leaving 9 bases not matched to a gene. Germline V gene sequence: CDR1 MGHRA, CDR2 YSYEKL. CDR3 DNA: TGCGCCAGCAGCCATGACCGAGCGGGGCCTTCCTACGAGCAGTACTTC. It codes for CASSHDRAGPSYEQYF.

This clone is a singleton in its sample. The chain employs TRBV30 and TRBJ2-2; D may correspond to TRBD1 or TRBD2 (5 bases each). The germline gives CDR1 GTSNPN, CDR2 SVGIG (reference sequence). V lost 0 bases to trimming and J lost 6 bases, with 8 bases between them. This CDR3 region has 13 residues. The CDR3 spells CAWSVLGAGELFF. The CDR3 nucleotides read TGTGCCTGGAGTGTATTGGGGGCCGGGGAGCTGTTTTTT.

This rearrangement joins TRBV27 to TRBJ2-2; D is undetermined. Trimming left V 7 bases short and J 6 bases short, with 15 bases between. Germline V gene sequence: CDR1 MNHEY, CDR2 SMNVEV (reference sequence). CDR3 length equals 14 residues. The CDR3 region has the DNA TGTGCCAGCACCCCTTTGATAACCCCCGGGGAGCTGTTTTTT. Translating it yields CASTPLITPGELFF.

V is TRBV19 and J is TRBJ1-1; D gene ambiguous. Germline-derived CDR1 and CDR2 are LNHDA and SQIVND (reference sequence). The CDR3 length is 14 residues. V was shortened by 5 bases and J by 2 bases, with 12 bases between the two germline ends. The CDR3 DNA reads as TGTGCCAGTAGTCCGAGAAATTCAAACACTGAAGCTTTCTTT. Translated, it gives CASSPRNSNTEAFF.

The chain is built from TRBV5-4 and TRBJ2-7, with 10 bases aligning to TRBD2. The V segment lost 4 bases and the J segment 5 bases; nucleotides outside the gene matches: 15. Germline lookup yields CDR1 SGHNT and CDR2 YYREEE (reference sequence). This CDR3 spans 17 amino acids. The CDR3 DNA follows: TGTGCCAGCAGCCCCGGACTAGCGGTAACGTTATGGGACGAGCAGTACTTC. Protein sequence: CASSPGLAVTLWDEQYF.

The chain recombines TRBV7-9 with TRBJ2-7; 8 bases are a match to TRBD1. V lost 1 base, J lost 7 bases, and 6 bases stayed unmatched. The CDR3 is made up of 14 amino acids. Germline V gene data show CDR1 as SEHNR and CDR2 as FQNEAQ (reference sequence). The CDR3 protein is CASSLGQGAGEQYF. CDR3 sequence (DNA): TGTGCCAGCAGCTTAGGTCAGGGGGCGGGTGAGCAGTACTTC.

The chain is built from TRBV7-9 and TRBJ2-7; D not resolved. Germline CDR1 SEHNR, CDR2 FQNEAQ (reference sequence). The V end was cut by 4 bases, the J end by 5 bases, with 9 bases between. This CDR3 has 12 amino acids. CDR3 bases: TGTGCCAGCAGCTCCCAATCGGACGAGCAGTACTTC. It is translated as CASSSQSDEQYF.

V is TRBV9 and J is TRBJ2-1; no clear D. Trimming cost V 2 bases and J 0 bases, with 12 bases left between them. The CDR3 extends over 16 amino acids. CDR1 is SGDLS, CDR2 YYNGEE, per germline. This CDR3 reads CASSVRKNSSYNEQFF. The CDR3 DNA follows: TGTGCCAGCAGCGTTCGAAAGAACTCCTCCTACAATGAGCAGTTCTTC.

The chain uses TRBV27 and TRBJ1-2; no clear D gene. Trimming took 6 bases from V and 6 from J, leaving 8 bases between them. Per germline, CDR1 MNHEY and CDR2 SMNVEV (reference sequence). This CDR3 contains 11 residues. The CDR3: CASRSGDGYTF. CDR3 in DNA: TGTGCCAGCAGATCGGGTGATGGCTACACCTTC.

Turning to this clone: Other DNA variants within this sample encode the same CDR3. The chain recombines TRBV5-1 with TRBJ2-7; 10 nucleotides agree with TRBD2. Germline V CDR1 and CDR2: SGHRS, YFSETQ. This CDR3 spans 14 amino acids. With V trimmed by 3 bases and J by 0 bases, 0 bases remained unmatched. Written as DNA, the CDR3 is TGCGCCAGCAGCTGGACTAGCGGCTCCTACGAGCAGTACTTC. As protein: CASSWTSGSYEQYF.

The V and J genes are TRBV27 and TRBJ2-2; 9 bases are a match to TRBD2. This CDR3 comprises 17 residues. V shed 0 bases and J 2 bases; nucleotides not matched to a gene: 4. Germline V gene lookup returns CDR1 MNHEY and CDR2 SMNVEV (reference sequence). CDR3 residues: CASSLSGGRANTGELFF. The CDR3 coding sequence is TGTGCCAGCAGTTTATCCGGCGGGAGGGCTAACACCGGGGAGCTGTTTTTT.

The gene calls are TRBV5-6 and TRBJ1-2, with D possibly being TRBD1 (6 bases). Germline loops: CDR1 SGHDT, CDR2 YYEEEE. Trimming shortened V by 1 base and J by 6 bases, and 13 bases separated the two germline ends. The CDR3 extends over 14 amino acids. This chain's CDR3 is CASSLSGTRDGYTF. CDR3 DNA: TGTGCCAGCAGCTTGTCCGGGACAAGAGATGGCTACACCTTC.

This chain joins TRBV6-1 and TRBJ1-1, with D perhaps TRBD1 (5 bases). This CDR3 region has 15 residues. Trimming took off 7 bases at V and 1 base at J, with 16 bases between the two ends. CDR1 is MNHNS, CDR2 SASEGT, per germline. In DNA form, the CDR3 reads TGTGCCAGCACCCTTTGGGACTTCACGAACACTGAAGCTTTCTTT. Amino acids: CASTLWDFTNTEAFF.

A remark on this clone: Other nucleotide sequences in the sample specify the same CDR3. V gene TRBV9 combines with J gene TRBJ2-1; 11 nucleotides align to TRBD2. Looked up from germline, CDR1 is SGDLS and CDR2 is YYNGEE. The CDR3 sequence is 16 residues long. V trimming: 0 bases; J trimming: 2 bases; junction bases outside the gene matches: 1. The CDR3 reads CASSVASGRTYNEQFF. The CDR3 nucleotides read TGTGCCAGCAGCGTAGCTAGCGGGAGGACCTACAATGAGCAGTTCTTC. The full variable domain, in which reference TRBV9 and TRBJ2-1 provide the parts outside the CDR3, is DSGVTQTPKHLITATGQRVTLRCSPRSGDLSVYWYQQSLDQGLQFLIQYYNGEERAKGNILERFSAQQFPDLHSELNLSSLELGDSALYFCASSVASGRTYNEQFFGPGTRLTVL.

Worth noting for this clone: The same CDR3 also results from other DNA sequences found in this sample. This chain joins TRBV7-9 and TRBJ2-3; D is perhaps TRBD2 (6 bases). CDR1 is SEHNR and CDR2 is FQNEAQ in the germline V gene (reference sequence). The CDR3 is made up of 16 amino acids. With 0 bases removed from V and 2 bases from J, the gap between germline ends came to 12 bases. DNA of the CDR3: TGTGCCAGCAGCTTAGCGGTAGGAGGGTACACAGATACGCAGTATTTT. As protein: CASSLAVGGYTDTQYF.

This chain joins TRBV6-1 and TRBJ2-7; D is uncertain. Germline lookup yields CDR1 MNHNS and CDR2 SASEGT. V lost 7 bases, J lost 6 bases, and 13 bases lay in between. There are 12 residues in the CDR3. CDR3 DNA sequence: TGTGCCAGCATCCCCGGTCCAGGCGAGCAGTACTTC. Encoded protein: CASIPGPGEQYF.

The CDR3 coding sequence is TGTGCAAGTCGCTTAGGGGTCTGGGGGTCTCCCTACGAGCAGTACTTC. Its translation is CASRLGVWGSPYEQYF. The chain uses TRBV12-2 and TRBJ2-7. TRBV12-2 is annotated as a pseudogene. CDR3 length equals 16 residues.

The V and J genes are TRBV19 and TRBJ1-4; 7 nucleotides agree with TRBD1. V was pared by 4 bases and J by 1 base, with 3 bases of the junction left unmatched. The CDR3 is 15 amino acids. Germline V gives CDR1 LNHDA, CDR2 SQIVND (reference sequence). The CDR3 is CASSTHRGTNEKLFF. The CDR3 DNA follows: TGTGCCAGTAGTACGCACAGGGGAACTAATGAAAAACTGTTTTTT.

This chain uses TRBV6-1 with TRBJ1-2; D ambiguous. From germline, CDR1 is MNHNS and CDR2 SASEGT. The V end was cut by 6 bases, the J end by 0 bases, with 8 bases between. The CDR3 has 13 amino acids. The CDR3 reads CASRPLTNYGYTF. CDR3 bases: TGTGCCAGCAGGCCCCTTACTAACTATGGCTACACCTTC.

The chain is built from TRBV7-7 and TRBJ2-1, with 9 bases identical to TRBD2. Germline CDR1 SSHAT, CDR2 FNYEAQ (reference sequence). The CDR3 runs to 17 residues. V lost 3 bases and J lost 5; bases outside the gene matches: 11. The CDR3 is CASSLGITSGRNNEQFF. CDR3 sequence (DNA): TGTGCCAGCAGCTTGGGGATTACTAGCGGGCGTAACAATGAGCAGTTCTTC.

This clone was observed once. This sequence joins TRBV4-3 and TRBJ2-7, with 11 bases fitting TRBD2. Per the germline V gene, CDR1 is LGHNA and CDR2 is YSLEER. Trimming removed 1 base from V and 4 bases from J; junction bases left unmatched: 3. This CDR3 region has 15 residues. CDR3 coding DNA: TGCGCCAGCAGCCAAGGACTAGCGGGAATGTACGAGCAGTACTTC. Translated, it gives CASSQGLAGMYEQYF.

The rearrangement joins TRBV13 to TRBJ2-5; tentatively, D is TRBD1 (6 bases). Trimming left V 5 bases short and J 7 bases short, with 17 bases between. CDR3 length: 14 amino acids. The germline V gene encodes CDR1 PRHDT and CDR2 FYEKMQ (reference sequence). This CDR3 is CASSPEGGRTTQYF. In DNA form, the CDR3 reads TGTGCCAGCAGCCCGGAAGGGGGACGGACGACCCAGTACTTC.

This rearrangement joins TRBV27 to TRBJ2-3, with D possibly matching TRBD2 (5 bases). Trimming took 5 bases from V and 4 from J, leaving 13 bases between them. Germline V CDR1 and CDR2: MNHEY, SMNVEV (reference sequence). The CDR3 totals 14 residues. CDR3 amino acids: CASSLRRSADTQYF. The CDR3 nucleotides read TGTGCCAGCAGTCTGCGGAGGTCCGCAGATACGCAGTATTTT.

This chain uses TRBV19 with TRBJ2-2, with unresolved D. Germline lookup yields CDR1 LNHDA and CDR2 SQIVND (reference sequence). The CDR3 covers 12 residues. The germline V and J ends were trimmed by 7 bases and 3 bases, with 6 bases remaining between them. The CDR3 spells CASKADTGELFF. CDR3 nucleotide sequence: TGTGCCAGTAAGGCAGACACCGGGGAGCTGTTTTTT.